The entry below gives a single T cell receptor (beta chain) sequence along with its context. As yet, its antigen is unknown. These data are taken from a study of shared clonotypes between healthy human individuals. Turning to the study itself: Donors had three CD4 naive, three CD4 memory, two CD8 naive and one CD8 memory plate apiece. Study-wide results and caveats: Memory subsets had estimated richness that was generally smaller than that of naive subsets. Non-shared clonotypes had lower generation probabilities than clonotypes shared by all four sorted-subset donors.

The protocol was immunoSEQ multiplex PCR, while the TCRdb copy is restricted to in-frame clones and leaves out a portion. The table includes 2 million to 2.5 million clones, around 90% detected once. The CDR3 covers 15 residues. J was trimmed by 1 base and V by 5 bases; bases with no gene match: 4. Germline values: CDR1 SGHTA, CDR2 FQGTGA. The V and J genes are TRBV7-3 and TRBJ2-2, with 7 bases fitting TRBD2. This TCR was sampled from a man aged 18 to 29 in good health. Some clones in this sample may be carry-over from other donors' samples. The specimen sequenced was naive CD4+ T cells from PBMCs. The sample's subset: CD45RA+ positively selected. CDR3 protein: CASSPAGENTGELFF. The CDR3 DNA reads as TGTGCCAGCAGCCCCGCGGGGGAGAACACCGGGGAGCTGTTTTTT.